This T cell receptor (beta chain) was observed in a study of T cell responses to AZD1222 COVID-19 vaccine. Study context: Second doses at about 4 or about 12 weeks were pooled.

V dropped 2 bases and J dropped 5 bases, with 6 bases sitting between them. This CDR3 spans 12 amino acids. Germline values: CDR1 MDHEN, CDR2 SYDVKM. On this clone: Its antigen is currently unknown.

Assay: immunoSEQ multiplex PCR; the TCRdb copy retains only in-frame clones and omits some. This table holds 75,000 to 100,000 clones, 80% to 90% found once. Overall study results and limits: Repertoires were obtained only post-peak T cell response. Most donors were white British and more were female, and clonal diversity was possibly underestimated. Vaccine-associated CD4 TCRs ranged over spike, dominating at 160-218 and 743-854.

This TCR was sampled from an adult in good health. Sample: peripheral blood, taken on day 0 of AZD1222 vaccination. The chain employs TRBV28 and TRBJ1-2; no reliable D call. The CDR3 here is CASSLTGYGYTF. The CDR3 DNA reads as TGTGCCAGCAGTTTAACGGGGTATGGCTACACCTTC.